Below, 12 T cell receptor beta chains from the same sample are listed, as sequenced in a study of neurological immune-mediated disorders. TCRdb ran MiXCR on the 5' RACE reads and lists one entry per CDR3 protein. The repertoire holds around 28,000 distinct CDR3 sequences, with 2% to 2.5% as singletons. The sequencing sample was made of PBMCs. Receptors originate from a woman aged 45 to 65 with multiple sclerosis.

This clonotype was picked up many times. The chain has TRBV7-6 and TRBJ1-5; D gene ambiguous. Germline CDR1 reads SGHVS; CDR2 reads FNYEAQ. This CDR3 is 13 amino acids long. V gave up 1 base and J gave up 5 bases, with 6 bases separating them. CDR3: CASSLDRYQPQHF. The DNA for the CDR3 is TGTGCCAGCAGCTTAGATAGGTATCAGCCCCAGCATTTT.

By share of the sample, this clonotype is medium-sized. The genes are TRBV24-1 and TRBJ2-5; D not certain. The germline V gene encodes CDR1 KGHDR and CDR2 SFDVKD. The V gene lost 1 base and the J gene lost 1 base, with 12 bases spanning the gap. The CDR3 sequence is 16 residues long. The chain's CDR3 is CATSDFKRVGQETQYF. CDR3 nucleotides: TGTGCCACCAGTGATTTCAAAAGGGTGGGCCAAGAGACCCAGTACTTC.

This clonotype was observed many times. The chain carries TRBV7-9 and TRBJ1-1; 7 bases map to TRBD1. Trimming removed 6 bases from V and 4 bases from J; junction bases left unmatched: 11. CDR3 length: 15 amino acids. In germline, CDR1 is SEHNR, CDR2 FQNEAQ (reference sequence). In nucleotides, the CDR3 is TGTGCCAGCAGAGCCAAGGACAGGTTAGGCACTGAAGCTTTCTTT. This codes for CASRAKDRLGTEAFF.

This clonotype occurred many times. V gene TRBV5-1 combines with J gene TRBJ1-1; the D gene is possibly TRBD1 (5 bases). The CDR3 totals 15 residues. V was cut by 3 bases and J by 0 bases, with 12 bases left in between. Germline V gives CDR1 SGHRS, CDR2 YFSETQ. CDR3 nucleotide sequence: TGCGCCAGCAGCTGGGACGGACGTATGAACACTGAAGCTTTCTTT. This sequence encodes CASSWDGRMNTEAFF.

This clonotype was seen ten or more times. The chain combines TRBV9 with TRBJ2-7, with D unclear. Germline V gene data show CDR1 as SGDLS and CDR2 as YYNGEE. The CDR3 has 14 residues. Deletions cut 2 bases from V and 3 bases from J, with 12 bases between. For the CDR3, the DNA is TGTGCCAGCAGCGTCGGTAGGGCAGACTACGAGCAGTACTTC. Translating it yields CASSVGRADYEQYF.

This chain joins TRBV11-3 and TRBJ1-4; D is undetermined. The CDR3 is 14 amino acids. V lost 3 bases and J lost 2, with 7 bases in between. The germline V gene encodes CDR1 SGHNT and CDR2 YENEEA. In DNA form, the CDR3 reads TGTGCCAGCAGCTTGTTACAGACTAATGAAAAACTGTTTTTT. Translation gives CASSLLQTNEKLFF.

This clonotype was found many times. The CDR3 reads CASSGNSRNTDTQYF. Written as DNA, the CDR3 is TGTGCCAGCAGTGGTAATAGCAGAAACACAGATACGCAGTATTTT. This chain joins TRBV27 and TRBJ2-3, with D uncertain. Trimming removed 5 bases from V and 2 bases from J, with 14 bases in between. Germline CDR1 and CDR2: MNHEY and SMNVEV (reference sequence). This CDR3 is 15 amino acids long.

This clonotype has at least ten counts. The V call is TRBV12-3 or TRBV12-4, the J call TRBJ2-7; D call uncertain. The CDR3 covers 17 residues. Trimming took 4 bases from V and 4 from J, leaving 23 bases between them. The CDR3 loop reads CASSSPWSSRSRYEQYF. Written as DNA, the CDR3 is TGTGCCAGCAGTTCCCCCTGGTCATCTCGGTCGAGGTACGAGCAGTACTTC.

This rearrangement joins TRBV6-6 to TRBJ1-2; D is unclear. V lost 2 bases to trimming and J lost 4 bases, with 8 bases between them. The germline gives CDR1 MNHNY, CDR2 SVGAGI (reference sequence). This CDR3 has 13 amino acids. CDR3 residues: CASSYPQLYGYTF. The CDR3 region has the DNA TGTGCCAGCAGTTACCCGCAGCTCTATGGCTACACCTTC.

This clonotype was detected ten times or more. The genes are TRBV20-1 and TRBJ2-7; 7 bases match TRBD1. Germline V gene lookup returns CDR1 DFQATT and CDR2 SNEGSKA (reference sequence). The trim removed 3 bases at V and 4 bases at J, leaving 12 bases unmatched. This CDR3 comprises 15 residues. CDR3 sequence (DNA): TGCAGTGCTAGTACTCGGGACAGACAACTTTACGAGCAGTACTTC. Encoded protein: CSASTRDRQLYEQYF.

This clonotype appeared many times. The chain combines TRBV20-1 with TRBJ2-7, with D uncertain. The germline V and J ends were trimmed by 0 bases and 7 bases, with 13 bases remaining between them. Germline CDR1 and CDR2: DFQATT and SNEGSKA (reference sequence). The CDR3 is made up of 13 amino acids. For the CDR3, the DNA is TGCAGTGCTAGAGATTTGCAAGGAATTGAGCAGTACTTC. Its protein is CSARDLQGIEQYF.

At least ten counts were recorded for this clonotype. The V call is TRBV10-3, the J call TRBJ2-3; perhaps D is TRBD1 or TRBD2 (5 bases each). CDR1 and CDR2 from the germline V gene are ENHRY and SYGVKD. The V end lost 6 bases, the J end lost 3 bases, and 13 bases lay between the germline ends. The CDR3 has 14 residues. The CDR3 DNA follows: TGTGCCATCAGGACCGGGGCCCGAACAGATACGCAGTATTTT. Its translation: CAIRTGARTDTQYF.